The T cell receptor beta chain described here comes from a study of blood T cell repertoires in COVID-19. Sequencing used immunoSEQ multiplex PCR; TCRdb keeps in-frame clones, though not all of them. The top ten hold approximately 10% of the sample, which has about 140,000 clones, 75% to 90% seen once. There are 12 residues in the CDR3. V gave up 6 bases and J gave up 7 bases, with 12 bases separating them. The V gene is TRBV12-3 or TRBV12-4, the J gene TRBJ1-1; TRBD1 is a possible D gene (6 bases). The sequence derives from a woman aged 80 or older with acute or convalescent COVID-19. The sample was peripheral blood. CDR3 sequence: CASRGRGNEAFF. DNA of the CDR3: TGTGCCAGCAGGGGAAGGGGGAATGAAGCTTTCTTT.